This TCR beta chain appears in the sequencing data of a study of shared T cell receptors in the human thymus. Germline CDR1 and CDR2: MDHEN and SYDVKM. The CDR3 extends over 16 amino acids. With V trimmed by 3 bases and J by 1 base, 8 bases remained unmatched. Using immunoSEQ multiplex PCR, the repertoire was profiled, and TCRdb retains in-frame clones only, with some absent. The sample lists approximately 490,000 clones, about 80% seen once, with roughly 0.013% in the top ten. This sample was shared with a second study, whose subject was human thymus T cells. Per that paper: Corrective heart surgery yielded the resections from which the thymus tissue came. Among thymic and blood repertoires, usage of V and J genes appeared biased. Related reports documented highly overlapping thymic repertoires among unrelated individuals.

The V and J genes are TRBV28 and TRBJ1-1; TRBD1 agrees at 7 bases. This TCR came from a boy under two years old with a congenital heart defect. The sequenced sample was thymocytes. The CDR3 coding sequence is TGTGCCAGCAGTTTGGAGGGGGCCGGAAGGAACACTGAAGCTTTCTTT. It codes for CASSLEGAGRNTEAFF.